Following are 24 T cell receptor beta chains from one sample sequenced in a study of blood T cell repertoires in COVID-19 (dated by TCRdb to between 2020 and 2021). The library was produced with the immunoSEQ multiplex PCR assay. The immuneACCESS repertoire file appears here via TCRdb, limited to in-frame rearrangements. These files lack a portion of the clones; in checked studies, under half of the deficit traces to unresolved V genes, and the cause of the others is not known. The sample has 70,000 to 95,000 clones on record, roughly 77% of them singletons. Approximately 13% of the sample goes to the ten largest clones. The material sequenced was peripheral blood. These receptors came from a human donor in a cohort sampled during active COVID-19.

This chain uses TRBV4-1 with TRBJ2-7; 16 nucleotides match TRBD2. Germline values: CDR1 MGHRA, CDR2 YSYEKL. Losses at the gene ends were 4 bases for V and 4 bases for J; bases not matched to a gene: 4. The CDR3 is made up of 16 amino acids. CDR3 DNA sequence: TGCGCCAGCAGCCTAGGGACTAGCGGGGGGGGGTACGAGCAGTACTTC. Translating it yields CASSLGTSGGGYEQYF.

The chain is built from TRBV27 and TRBJ2-7; weak D call: TRBD1 (5 bases). CDR3 length: 15 residues. The V end was cut by 0 bases, the J end by 4 bases, with 13 bases between. From germline, CDR1 is MNHEY and CDR2 SMNVEV (reference sequence). The CDR3 DNA reads as TGTGCCAGCAGTTTATCGCCAGGGAAATTATACGAGCAGTACTTC. This encodes CASSLSPGKLYEQYF.

The V call is TRBV2, the J call TRBJ1-1, with 7 bases aligning to TRBD1. Trimming removed 5 bases from V and 4 bases from J; junction bases left unmatched: 4. Germline CDR1 SNHLY, CDR2 FYNNEI. The CDR3 totals 13 residues. CDR3 nucleotides: TGTGCCAGCAGTATGGGACAGTCCACTGAAGCTTTCTTT. This gives the protein CASSMGQSTEAFF.

The genes are TRBV5-1 and TRBJ2-5; TRBD2 aligns across 9 bases. J lost 3 bases, V lost 4 bases, and 4 bases had no gene match. This CDR3 is built from 14 residues. The germline CDR1 and CDR2 sequences are SGHRS and YFSETQ. CDR3 sequence: CASSPGLAKETQYF. CDR3 DNA sequence: TGCGCCAGCAGCCCGGGACTAGCCAAAGAGACCCAGTACTTC.

The chain uses TRBV5-1 and TRBJ2-3, with TRBD1 matching over 8 bases. The CDR3 runs 17 residues. Germline-derived CDR1 and CDR2 are SGHRS and YFSETQ. V lost 0 bases to trimming and J lost 0 bases; unmatched junction nucleotides: 6. CDR3: CASSLDGQGRSTDTQYF. The CDR3, as DNA: TGCGCCAGCAGCTTGGACGGACAGGGACGGAGCACAGATACGCAGTATTTT.

This clone was found a few times. One junction end does not reproduce the germline sequence, and a read error may be involved. This rearrangement joins TRBV7-9 to TRBJ1-2; D perhaps matches TRBD1 (6 bases). Germline V gives CDR1 SEHNR, CDR2 FQNEAQ (reference sequence). The CDR3 runs to 12 residues. CDR3: CATSRGGYGYTF. The CDR3 nucleotides are TGTGCCACCAGCAGGGGCGGCTATGGCTACACCTTC.

The chain is built from TRBV18 and TRBJ2-7; D might be TRBD2 (6 bases). Germline V gives CDR1 KGHSH, CDR2 LQKENI. With 6 bases removed from V and 3 bases from J, the gap between germline ends came to 21 bases. The length of the CDR3 is 16 residues. The CDR3 DNA is TGTGCCAGCTCCCCAAACGGGGCCGGGACTCACTACGAGCAGTACTTC. Protein sequence: CASSPNGAGTHYEQYF.

The genes are TRBV2 and TRBJ1-4, with 10 bases fitting TRBD1. Germline V gene sequence: CDR1 SNHLY, CDR2 FYNNEI. The CDR3 contains 15 residues. V shed 6 bases and J 3 bases; nucleotides not matched to a gene: 4. CDR3 residues: CASRRQGAPNEKLFF. The CDR3 DNA reads TGTGCCAGCAGAAGACAGGGGGCCCCTAATGAAAAACTGTTTTTT.

This chain links TRBV2 with TRBJ1-1; maybe TRBD1 (6 bases). The CDR3 is made up of 13 amino acids. The V and J ends lost 7 bases and 5 bases respectively, with 14 bases between them. The germline V gene encodes CDR1 SNHLY and CDR2 FYNNEI. CDR3 in amino acids: CASTRGRRTEAFF. CDR3 sequence (DNA): TGTGCCAGCACGCGGGGGCGAAGGACTGAAGCTTTCTTT.

In its sample, this clone was seen a few times. The V call is TRBV7-2, the J call TRBJ2-7; TRBD2 might be the D (5 bases). There are 14 residues in the CDR3. V was trimmed by 1 base and J by 6 bases, leaving 13 bases between them. Germline values: CDR1 SGHTA, CDR2 FQGNSA. The CDR3 loop reads CASSLVVGGGEQYF. DNA for the CDR3: TGTGCCAGCAGCTTAGTAGTTGGAGGAGGCGAGCAGTACTTC.

The V call is TRBV6-5, the J call TRBJ2-7, with 9 positions matching TRBD1. CDR1 is MNHEY and CDR2 is SVGAGI in the germline V gene. CDR3 length: 14 residues. V shed 4 bases and J 4 bases; nucleotides not matched to a gene: 5. CDR3 sequence (DNA): TGTGCCAGCAGTTCTCGGACAGGGGTATACGAGCAGTACTTC. It yields the protein CASSSRTGVYEQYF.

The rearrangement joins TRBV5-1 to TRBJ2-2; no reliable D call. Trimming stripped 0 bases from V and 4 bases from J, with 13 bases between. This CDR3 contains 16 residues. CDR1 SGHRS and CDR2 YFSETQ come from the germline V gene. CDR3 in amino acids: CASSLAVGPVTGELFF. CDR3 sequence (DNA): TGCGCCAGCAGCTTGGCTGTTGGGCCGGTCACCGGGGAGCTGTTTTTT.

The sample holds a few counts of this clone. The CDR3 DNA reads TGTGCCAGCTCACCCGCCCTCACGAGGCCTGGAAACACCATATATTTT. Translated: CASSPALTRPGNTIYF. This rearrangement joins TRBV18 to TRBJ1-3, with D unresolved. The CDR3 spans 16 residues. V lost 3 bases and J lost 2, with 14 bases in between. Germline-derived CDR1 and CDR2 are KGHSH and LQKENI.

The chain joins TRBV6-6 to TRBJ2-3, with TRBD2 as a possible D gene (6 bases). V was trimmed by 5 bases and J by 0 bases, leaving 15 bases between them. The CDR3 loop spans 16 amino acids. Germline V CDR1 and CDR2: MNHNY, SVGAGI (reference sequence). In DNA, the CDR3 is TGTGCCAGCAGTCAACGGAGGGGAACTAGCACAGATACGCAGTATTTT. Protein: CASSQRRGTSTDTQYF.

The rearrangement joins TRBV7-2 to TRBJ2-7, with a tentative D call TRBD2 (5 bases). The CDR3 runs 16 residues. V lost 0 bases to trimming and J lost 2 bases, with 14 bases between them. Germline V gene lookup returns CDR1 SGHTA and CDR2 FQGNSA. CDR3 residues: CASSLALDFSTYEQYF. CDR3 DNA sequence: TGTGCCAGCAGCTTAGCGCTGGACTTCAGCACCTACGAGCAGTACTTC.

V and J are TRBV7-6 and TRBJ1-2; D gene uncertain. With 5 bases removed from V and 1 base from J, the gap between germline ends came to 14 bases. The CDR3 length is 15 residues. Germline V gene sequence: CDR1 SGHVS, CDR2 FNYEAQ. The CDR3 sequence is CASSQEAQSNYGYTF. The DNA for the CDR3 is TGTGCCAGCAGCCAGGAGGCACAGAGTAACTATGGCTACACCTTC.

The V gene is TRBV6-6, the J gene TRBJ2-7; no definite D call. The CDR3 covers 13 residues. From germline, CDR1 is MNHNY and CDR2 SVGAGI (reference sequence). The ends were cut back, 4 bases at V and 1 base at J, with 8 bases in the middle. The CDR3 DNA reads TGTGCCAGCAGTTTGGGCAGTTCCTACGAGCAGTACTTC. Amino acids: CASSLGSSYEQYF.

The chain links TRBV5-4 to TRBJ1-6; D is ambiguous. CDR3 size: 16 residues. In germline, CDR1 is SGHNT, CDR2 YYREEE (reference sequence). The ends were cut back, 4 bases at V and 0 bases at J, with 11 bases in the middle. The CDR3 DNA follows: TGTGCCAGCAGCCCGGCGGGTAGCTCCTATAATTCACCCCTCCACTTT. It is translated as CASSPAGSSYNSPLHF.

The chain couples TRBV5-1 to TRBJ2-7; D remains unclear. CDR1 and CDR2 from the germline V gene are SGHRS and YFSETQ. Trimming removed 6 bases at V and 1 base at J, with 11 bases between. The CDR3 consists of 13 residues. This chain's CDR3 is CASNPPGSYEQYF. As DNA, the CDR3 is TGCGCCAGCAATCCACCCGGGTCCTACGAGCAGTACTTC.

There are a few counts of this clone. The chain uses TRBV7-8 and TRBJ2-5, with 8 bases fitting TRBD2. From germline, CDR1 is SGHVS and CDR2 FQNEAQ. This CDR3 contains 15 residues. The J segment lost 5 bases and the V segment lost 5 bases, leaving 10 bases of the junction unmatched. This chain's CDR3 is CASSKQRGPRETQYF. DNA of the CDR3: TGTGCCAGCAGCAAGCAGCGGGGGCCTCGGGAGACCCAGTACTTC.

The V gene is TRBV7-3, the J gene TRBJ1-1, with D unclear. Between the trimmed V and J ends, which lost 4 bases and 1 base, there was a span of 7 bases. Per germline, CDR1 SGHTA and CDR2 FQGTGA. The CDR3 loop spans 13 amino acids. The CDR3 DNA sequence: TGTGCCAGCAGCTCTCACAAGAACACTGAAGCTTTCTTT. This encodes CASSSHKNTEAFF.

The chain joins TRBV6-5 to TRBJ2-7, with 8 bases identical to TRBD1. The CDR3 is 15 amino acids. CDR1 is MNHEY, CDR2 SVGAGI, per germline. V lost 5 bases to trimming and J lost 2 bases; unmatched junction nucleotides: 8. Here the CDR3 DNA reads TGTGCCAGCAGTCGGACAGGGAGGCGGACCTACGAGCAGTACTTC. Protein sequence: CASSRTGRRTYEQYF.

V gene TRBV6-6 combines with J gene TRBJ1-2, with 9 positions matching TRBD1. The CDR3 runs 14 residues. With 4 bases clipped from V and 7 bases from J, the junction kept 7 bases outside the gene matches. Germline lookup yields CDR1 MNHNY and CDR2 SVGAGI (reference sequence). CDR3 in amino acids: CASSLGQGKGGYTF. The DNA for the CDR3 is TGTGCCAGCAGTTTGGGACAGGGAAAGGGTGGCTACACCTTC.

V and J are TRBV18 and TRBJ1-4; 8 bases match TRBD1. This CDR3 has 15 amino acids. Germline CDR1 reads KGHSH; CDR2 reads LQKENI. Trimming removed 5 bases from V and 1 base from J; junction bases left unmatched: 3. The CDR3 region is CASSTDRGTNEKLFF. The CDR3 DNA reads TGTGCCAGCTCAACAGACAGGGGAACTAATGAAAAACTGTTTTTT.